This T cell receptor beta chain was sequenced in a study of regulatory T cells in long-lasting Graves disease. CDR3 regions were amplified by Arm-PCR using iRepertoire HTBI primers to build TCR beta libraries. In TCRdb, the multiplex PCR reads were re-called with MiXCR into one record per CDR3 protein. This table holds about 540,000 distinct CDR3 sequences, approximately 15% found once. Germline CDR1 DFQATT, CDR2 SNEGSKA (reference sequence). There are 14 residues in the CDR3. V was pared by 6 bases and J by 5 bases, with 11 bases of the junction left unmatched. Time point here: newly diagnosed GD, antithyroid drugs for less than 3 months. PBMCs were the source of the RNA used for TCR sequencing. In this sample, this clonotype turned up many times. These data were also reused for a study on T cells in Graves' hyperthyroidism and ophthalmopathy.

The genes are TRBV20-1 and TRBJ1-1; 8 nucleotides line up with TRBD1. This sequence was found in a young man with Graves disease. The starting material was peripheral blood mononuclear cells (PBMCs), obtained at new diagnosis, from a patient treated with antithyroid drugs. CDR3 loop: CSAKTTGARTEAFF. The CDR3 coding sequence is TGCAGTGCAAAAACGACAGGGGCTCGGACTGAAGCTTTCTTT.